A single T cell receptor beta chain is shown here with its context. Its antigen is undetermined. The sample belongs to a study of T cell responses to AZD1222 COVID-19 vaccine. General observations from the study: Nearly half of the spike-specific TCRs reportedly recognize variant regions that carry no mutations. Seropositive AZD1222 recipients at baseline numbered only five or six. Females outnumbered males among donors, who were mostly white British; clonal diversity was possibly underestimated.

V lost 5 bases, J lost 0 bases, and 13 bases lay in between. The V gene's germline CDR1 is SQVTM and CDR2 ANQGSEA. The CDR3 is 14 residues long. Measured with immunoSEQ multiplex PCR; TCRdb has only the in-frame clones, and not every one. Of roughly 89,000 clones in the sample, 88% were seen once. This TCR was sampled from an adult in good health. Material: peripheral blood, obtained on day 0 of MenACWY control vaccination. This sequence joins TRBV29-1 and TRBJ1-1; D remains unclear. The CDR3 loop reads CSVRETGMNTEAFF. The CDR3 nucleotides are TGCAGCGTTCGAGAGACGGGGATGAACACTGAAGCTTTCTTT.